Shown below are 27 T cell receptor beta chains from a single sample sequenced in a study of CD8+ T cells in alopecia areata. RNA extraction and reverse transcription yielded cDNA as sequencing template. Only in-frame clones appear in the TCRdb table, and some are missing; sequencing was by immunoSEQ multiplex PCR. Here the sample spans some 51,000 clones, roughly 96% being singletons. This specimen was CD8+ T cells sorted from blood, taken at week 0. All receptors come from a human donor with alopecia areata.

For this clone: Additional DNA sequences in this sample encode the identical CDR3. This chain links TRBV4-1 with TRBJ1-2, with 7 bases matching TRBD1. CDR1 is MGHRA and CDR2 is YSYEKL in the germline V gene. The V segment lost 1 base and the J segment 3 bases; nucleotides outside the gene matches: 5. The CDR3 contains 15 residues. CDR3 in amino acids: CASSQVGGGDYGYTF. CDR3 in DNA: TGCGCCAGCAGCCAAGTAGGAGGGGGCGACTATGGCTACACCTTC.

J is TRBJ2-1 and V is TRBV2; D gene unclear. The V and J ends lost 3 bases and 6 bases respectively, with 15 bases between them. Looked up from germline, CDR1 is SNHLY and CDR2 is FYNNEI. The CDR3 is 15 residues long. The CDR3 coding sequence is TGTGCCAGCAGTGATTTTCACTCCTCCATCAATGAGCAGTTCTTC. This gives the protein CASSDFHSSINEQFF.

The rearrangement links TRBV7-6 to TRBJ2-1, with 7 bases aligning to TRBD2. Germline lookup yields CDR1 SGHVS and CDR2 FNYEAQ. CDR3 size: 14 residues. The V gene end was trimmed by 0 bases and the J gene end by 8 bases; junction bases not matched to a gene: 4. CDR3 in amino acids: CASSLARLADEQFF. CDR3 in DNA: TGTGCCAGCAGCTTAGCGCGACTAGCCGATGAGCAGTTCTTC. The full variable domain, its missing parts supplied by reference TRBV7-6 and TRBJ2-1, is GAGVSQSPRYKVTKRGQDVALRCDPISGHVSLYWYRQALGQGPEFLTYFNYEAQQDKSGLPNDRFSAERPEGSISTLTIQRTEQRDSAMYRCASSLARLADEQFFGPGTRLTVL.

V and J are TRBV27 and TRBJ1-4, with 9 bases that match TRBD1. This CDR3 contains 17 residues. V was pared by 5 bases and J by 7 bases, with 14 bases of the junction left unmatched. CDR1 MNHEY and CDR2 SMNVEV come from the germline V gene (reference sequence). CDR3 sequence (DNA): TGTGCCAGCAGTCCCATGGGACCGGGACAGGGTGGTGAAAAACTGTTTTTT. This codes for CASSPMGPGQGGEKLFF.

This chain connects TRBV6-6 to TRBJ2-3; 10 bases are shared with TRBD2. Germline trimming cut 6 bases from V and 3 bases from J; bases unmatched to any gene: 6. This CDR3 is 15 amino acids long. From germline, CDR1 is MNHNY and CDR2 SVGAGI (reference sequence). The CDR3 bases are TGTGCCAGCAGCCCACCTAGCGGGGGAACAGATACGCAGTATTTT. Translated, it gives CASSPPSGGTDTQYF.

The CDR3 loop reads CASSPGTTGPSGEPQHF. The CDR3 region has the DNA TGTGCCAGTAGTCCCGGGACCACCGGACCCTCTGGGGAGCCCCAGCATTTT. The chain combines TRBV19 with TRBJ1-5; D might be TRBD1 (5 bases). Trimming removed 5 bases at V and 8 bases at J, with 25 bases between. Germline V CDR1 and CDR2: LNHDA, SQIVND (reference sequence). This CDR3 spans 17 amino acids.

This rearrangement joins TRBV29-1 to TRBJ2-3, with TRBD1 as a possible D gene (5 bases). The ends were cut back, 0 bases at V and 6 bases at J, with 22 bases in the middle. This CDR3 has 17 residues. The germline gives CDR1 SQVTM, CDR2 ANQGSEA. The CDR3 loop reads CSVEDPETASLVDTQYF. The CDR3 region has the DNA TGCAGCGTTGAAGATCCGGAGACAGCCAGCCTCGTGGATACGCAGTATTTT.

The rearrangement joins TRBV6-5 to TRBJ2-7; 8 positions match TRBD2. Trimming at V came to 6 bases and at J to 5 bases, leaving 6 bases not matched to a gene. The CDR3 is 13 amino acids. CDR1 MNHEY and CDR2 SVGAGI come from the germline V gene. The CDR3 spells CASRNGGVNEQYF. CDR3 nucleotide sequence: TGTGCCAGCAGAAACGGGGGGGTCAACGAGCAGTACTTC.

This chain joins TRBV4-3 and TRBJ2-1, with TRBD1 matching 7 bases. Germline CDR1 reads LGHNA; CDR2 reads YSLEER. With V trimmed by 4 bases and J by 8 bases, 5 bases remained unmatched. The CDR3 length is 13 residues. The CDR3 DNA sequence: TGCGCCAGCAGCCCACGACAGGGCGATGAGCAGTTCTTC. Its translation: CASSPRQGDEQFF.

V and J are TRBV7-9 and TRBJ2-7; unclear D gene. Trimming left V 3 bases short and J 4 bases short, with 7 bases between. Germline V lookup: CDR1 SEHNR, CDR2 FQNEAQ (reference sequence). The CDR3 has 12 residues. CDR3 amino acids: CASSFSLYEQYF. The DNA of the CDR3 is TGTGCCAGCAGCTTTAGTTTGTACGAGCAGTACTTC.

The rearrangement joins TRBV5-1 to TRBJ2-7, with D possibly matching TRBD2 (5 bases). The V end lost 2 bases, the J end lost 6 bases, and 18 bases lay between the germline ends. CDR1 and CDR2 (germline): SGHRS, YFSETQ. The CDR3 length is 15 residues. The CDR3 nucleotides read TGCGCCAGCAGCTTCGAGGGTCTTGGTCCCTCCGAGCAGTACTTC. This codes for CASSFEGLGPSEQYF.

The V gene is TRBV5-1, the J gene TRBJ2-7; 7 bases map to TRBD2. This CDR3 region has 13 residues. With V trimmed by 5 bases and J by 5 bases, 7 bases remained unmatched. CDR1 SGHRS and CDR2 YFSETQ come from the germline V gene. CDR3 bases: TGCGCCAGCAGGGGAGGGTTGGACAACGAGCAGTACTTC. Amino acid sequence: CASRGGLDNEQYF.

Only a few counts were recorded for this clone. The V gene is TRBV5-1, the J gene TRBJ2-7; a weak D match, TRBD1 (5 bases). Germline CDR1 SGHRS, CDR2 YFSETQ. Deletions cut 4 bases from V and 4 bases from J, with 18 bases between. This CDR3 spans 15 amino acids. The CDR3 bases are TGCGCCAGCAGCATTTCCCAGGGAATTCAATACGAGCAGTACTTC. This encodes CASSISQGIQYEQYF.

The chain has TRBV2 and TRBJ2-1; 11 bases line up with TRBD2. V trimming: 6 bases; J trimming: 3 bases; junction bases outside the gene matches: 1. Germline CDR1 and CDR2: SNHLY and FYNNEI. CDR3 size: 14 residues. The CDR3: CASRTSGVYNEQFF. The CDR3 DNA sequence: TGTGCCAGCAGGACTAGCGGGGTCTACAATGAGCAGTTCTTC. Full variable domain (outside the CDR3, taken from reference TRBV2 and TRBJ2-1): EPEVTQTPSHQVTQMGQEVILRCVPISNHLYFYWYRQILGQKVEFLVSFYNNEISEKSEIFDDQFSVERPDGSNFTLKIRSTKLEDSAMYFCASRTSGVYNEQFFGPGTRLTVL.

CDR3: CASSQGWGGDTEAFF. CDR3 coding DNA: TGCGCCAGCAGCCAAGGCTGGGGAGGGGACACTGAAGCTTTCTTT. The chain links TRBV4-1 to TRBJ1-1; perhaps TRBD1 as D (5 bases). Germline CDR1 MGHRA, CDR2 YSYEKL. This CDR3 contains 15 residues. Trimming pared 1 base from V and 3 bases from J, leaving 12 bases between.

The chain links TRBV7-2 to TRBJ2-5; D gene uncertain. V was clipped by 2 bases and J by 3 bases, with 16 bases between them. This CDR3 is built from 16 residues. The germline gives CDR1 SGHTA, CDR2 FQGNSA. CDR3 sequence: CASSLRRPSWEETQYF. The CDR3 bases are TGTGCCAGCAGCTTACGGCGGCCTAGTTGGGAAGAGACCCAGTACTTC.

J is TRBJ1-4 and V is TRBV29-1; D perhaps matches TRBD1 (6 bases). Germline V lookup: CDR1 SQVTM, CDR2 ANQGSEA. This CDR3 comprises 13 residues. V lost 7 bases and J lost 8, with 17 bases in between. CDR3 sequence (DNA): TGCAGCGCCCTGGCCCGGGGGCAGGAAAAACTGTTTTTT. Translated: CSALARGQEKLFF.

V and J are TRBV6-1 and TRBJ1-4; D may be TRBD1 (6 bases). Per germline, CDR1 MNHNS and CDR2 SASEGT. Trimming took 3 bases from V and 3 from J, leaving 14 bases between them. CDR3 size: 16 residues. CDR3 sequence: CASSEARGTANEKLFF. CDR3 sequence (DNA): TGTGCCAGCAGTGAGGCCAGGGGTACGGCTAATGAAAAACTGTTTTTT.

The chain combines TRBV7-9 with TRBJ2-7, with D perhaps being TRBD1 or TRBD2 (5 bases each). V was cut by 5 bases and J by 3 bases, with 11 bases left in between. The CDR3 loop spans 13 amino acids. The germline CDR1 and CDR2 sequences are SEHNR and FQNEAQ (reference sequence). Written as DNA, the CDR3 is TGTGCCAGCAGCGGTAGGGGAGTCTACGAGCAGTACTTC. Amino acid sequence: CASSGRGVYEQYF.

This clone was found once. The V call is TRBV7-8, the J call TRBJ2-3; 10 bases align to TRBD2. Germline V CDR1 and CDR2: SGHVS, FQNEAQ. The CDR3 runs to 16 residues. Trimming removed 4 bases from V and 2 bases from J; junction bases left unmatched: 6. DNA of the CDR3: TGTGCCAGCAGCTCCCTCCTAGCGGGGGCCACAGATACGCAGTATTTT. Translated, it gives CASSSLLAGATDTQYF.

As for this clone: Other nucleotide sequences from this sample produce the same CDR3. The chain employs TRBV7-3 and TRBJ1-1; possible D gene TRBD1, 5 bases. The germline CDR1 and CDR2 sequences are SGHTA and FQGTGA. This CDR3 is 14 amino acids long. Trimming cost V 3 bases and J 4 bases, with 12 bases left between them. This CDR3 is CASSLGGGGTEAFF. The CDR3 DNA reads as TGTGCCAGCAGCTTGGGTGGGGGAGGCACTGAAGCTTTCTTT.

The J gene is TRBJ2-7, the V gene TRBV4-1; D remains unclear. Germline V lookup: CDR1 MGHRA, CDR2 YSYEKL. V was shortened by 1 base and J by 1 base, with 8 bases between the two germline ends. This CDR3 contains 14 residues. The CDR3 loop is CASSQGRGSYEQYF. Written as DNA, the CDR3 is TGCGCCAGCAGCCAAGGCCGCGGATCCTACGAGCAGTACTTC.

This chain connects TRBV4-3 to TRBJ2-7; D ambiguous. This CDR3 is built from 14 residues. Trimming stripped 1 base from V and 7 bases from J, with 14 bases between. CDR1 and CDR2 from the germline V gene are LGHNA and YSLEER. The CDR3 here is CASSQGGRGWEQYF. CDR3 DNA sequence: TGCGCCAGCAGCCAAGGGGGTAGAGGATGGGAGCAGTACTTC.

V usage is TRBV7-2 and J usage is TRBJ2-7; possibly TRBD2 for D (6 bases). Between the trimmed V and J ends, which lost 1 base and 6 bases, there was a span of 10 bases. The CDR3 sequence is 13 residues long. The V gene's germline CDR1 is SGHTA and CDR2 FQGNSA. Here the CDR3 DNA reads TGTGCCAGCAGCTTAGGCCTCGGGGGCGAGCAGTACTTC. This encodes CASSLGLGGEQYF.

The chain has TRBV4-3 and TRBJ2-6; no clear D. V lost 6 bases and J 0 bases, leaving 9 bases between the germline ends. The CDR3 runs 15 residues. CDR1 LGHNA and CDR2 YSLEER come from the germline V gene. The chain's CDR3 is CASSPHSSGANVLTF. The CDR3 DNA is TGCGCCAGCAGTCCTCATAGCTCTGGGGCCAACGTCCTGACTTTC.

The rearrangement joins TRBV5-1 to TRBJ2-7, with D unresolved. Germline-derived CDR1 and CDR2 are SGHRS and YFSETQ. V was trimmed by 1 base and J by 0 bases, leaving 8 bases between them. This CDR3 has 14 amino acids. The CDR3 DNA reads TGCGCCAGCAGCTTGAGCAGTGACTCCTACGAGCAGTACTTC. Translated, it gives CASSLSSDSYEQYF.

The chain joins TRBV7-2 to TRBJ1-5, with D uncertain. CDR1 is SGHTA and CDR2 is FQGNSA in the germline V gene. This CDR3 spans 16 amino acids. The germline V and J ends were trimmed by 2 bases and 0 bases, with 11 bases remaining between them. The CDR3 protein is CASSLSTPYSNQPQHF. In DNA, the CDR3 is TGTGCCAGCAGCTTATCGACACCATATAGCAATCAGCCCCAGCATTTT. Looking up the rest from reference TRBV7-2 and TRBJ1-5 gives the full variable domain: GAGVSQSPSNKVTEKGKDVELRCDPISGHTALYWYRQSLGQGLEFLIYFQGNSAPDKSGLPSDRFSAERTGGSVSTLTIQRTQQEDSAVYLCASSLSTPYSNQPQHFGDGTRLSIL.